This is a list of T cell receptor beta chains from one sample in a study of CD8+ T cells in alopecia areata. Clones were sequenced by immunoSEQ multiplex PCR, and TCRdb holds only the in-frame ones, with some missing. The sample holds about 120,000 clones, almost 50% seen once. This specimen was CD8+ T cells sorted from blood, taken at week 0. The receptor set was obtained from a human donor with alopecia areata. Both conserved end residues are part of each CDR3. A D gene is named only where the DNA matches it firmly. Some rows mark clone size as missing; the rest say once, few, many or name a class of expanded clone.

d_gene: NA; v_gene: TRBV5-1; j_gene: TRBJ2-7; abundance: NA; CDR3nt: TGCGCCAGCAGCTTCTGGATCGAGGACGAGCAGTACTTC; CDR3aa: CASSFWIEDEQYF
d_gene: TRBD1; v_gene: TRBV15; j_gene: TRBJ1-2; abundance: once; CDR3nt: TGTGCCACCAGCCCTATCCTGGGACAGGCAGGATGGGACACCTTC; CDR3aa: CATSPILGQAGWDTF
d_gene: NA; v_gene: TRBV7-9; j_gene: TRBJ2-7; abundance: NA; CDR3nt: TGTGCCAGCAGCCCCGGGAACTACGAGCAGTACTTC; CDR3aa: CASSPGNYEQYF
d_gene: TRBD1; v_gene: TRBV2; j_gene: TRBJ2-7; abundance: NA; CDR3nt: TGTGCCAGCCGGGACAGGGGGCACGAGCAGTACTTC; CDR3aa: CASRDRGHEQYF
d_gene: TRBD2; v_gene: TRBV7-9; j_gene: TRBJ2-1; abundance: few; CDR3nt: TGTGCCAGCAGCGACCAGCTAAGCGGGGGGCCGTACAATGAGCAGTTCTTC; CDR3aa: CASSDQLSGGPYNEQFF
d_gene: NA; v_gene: TRBV29-1; j_gene: TRBJ2-7; abundance: few; CDR3nt: TGCAGCGTTGTTTATAGCTACGAGCAGTACTTC; CDR3aa: CSVVYSYEQYF
d_gene: NA; v_gene: TRBV6-1; j_gene: TRBJ2-5; abundance: NA; CDR3nt: TGTGCCAGCAGTGAAGCCTCAGGGAGTTGGGAGACCCAGTACTTC; CDR3aa: CASSEASGSWETQYF
d_gene: NA; v_gene: TRBV27; j_gene: TRBJ1-5; abundance: NA; CDR3nt: TGTGCCAGCGCAGTGTTGGGGGCCAATCAGCCCCAGCATTTT; CDR3aa: CASAVLGANQPQHF
d_gene: NA; v_gene: TRBV7-8; j_gene: TRBJ1-3; abundance: NA; CDR3nt: TGTGCCAGCAGCGAGGGGGGTTTAGGAAACACCATATATTTT; CDR3aa: CASSEGGLGNTIYF
d_gene: NA; v_gene: TRBV6-5; j_gene: TRBJ1-6; abundance: NA; CDR3nt: TGTGCCAGCAGTTCTGTTAATAATTCACCCCTCCACTTT; CDR3aa: CASSSVNNSPLHF
d_gene: TRBD1; v_gene: TRBV7-9; j_gene: TRBJ2-1; abundance: NA; CDR3nt: TGTGCCAGCAGCTCCTTTGCGGGACAGGGATCCAATGAGCAGTTCTTC; CDR3aa: CASSSFAGQGSNEQFF
d_gene: NA; v_gene: TRBV13; j_gene: TRBJ2-7; abundance: NA; CDR3nt: TGTGCCAGCAGCTTAACGGTGAGCTCCTACGAGCAGTACTTC; CDR3aa: CASSLTVSSYEQYF
d_gene: NA; v_gene: TRBV7-9; j_gene: TRBJ1-2; abundance: few; CDR3nt: TGTGCCAGCAGCTTTACGGACGACTATGGCTACACCTTC; CDR3aa: CASSFTDDYGYTF
d_gene: NA; v_gene: TRBV19; j_gene: TRBJ1-1; abundance: NA; CDR3nt: TGTGCCAGTAGTTGGGGATGGGGGGAGACTGAAGCTTTCTTT; CDR3aa: CASSWGWGETEAFF
d_gene: NA; v_gene: TRBV1; j_gene: TRBJ2-7; abundance: once; CDR3nt: TGCACCAGCAGCCGGCTAGTCTACGAGCAGTACTTC; CDR3aa: CTSSRLVYEQYF
d_gene: NA; v_gene: TRBV28; j_gene: TRBJ1-6; abundance: NA; CDR3nt: TGTGCCAGCAGTCTCCAGGGTCCACCCCTCCACTTT; CDR3aa: CASSLQGPPLHF
d_gene: NA; v_gene: TRBV2; j_gene: TRBJ2-5; abundance: NA; CDR3nt: TGTGCCAGCCGAAATGGGGTCCAAGAGACCCAGTACTTC; CDR3aa: CASRNGVQETQYF
d_gene: NA; v_gene: TRBV29-1; j_gene: TRBJ2-1; abundance: few; CDR3nt: TGCAGCGTTGAAGTTCAGGGTTCCTACAATGAGCAGTTCTTC; CDR3aa: CSVEVQGSYNEQFF
d_gene: TRBD1; v_gene: TRBV29-1; j_gene: TRBJ2-2; abundance: NA; CDR3nt: TGCAGCGCCGCCGGGACAGGGAGGAACACCGGGGAGCTGTTTTTT; CDR3aa: CSAAGTGRNTGELFF
d_gene: NA; v_gene: TRBV7-8; j_gene: TRBJ2-3; abundance: few; CDR3nt: TGTGCCAGCAGCTTAAGACTCCTAGGCGCGACAGATACGCAGTATTTT; CDR3aa: CASSLRLLGATDTQYF
d_gene: NA; v_gene: TRBV28; j_gene: TRBJ2-2; abundance: few; CDR3nt: TGTGCCAGCAGTTGGGGACTACAGGGAGGGGCCGGGGAGCTGTTTTTT; CDR3aa: CASSWGLQGGAGELFF
d_gene: NA; v_gene: TRBV27; j_gene: TRBJ1-2; abundance: NA; CDR3nt: TGTGCCAGCAGTTTAAGGGGGAATGGCTACACCTTC; CDR3aa: CASSLRGNGYTF
d_gene: TRBD1; v_gene: TRBV18; j_gene: TRBJ2-5; abundance: NA; CDR3nt: TGTGCCAGCTCACCCCGACAGGGGGAAGAGACCCAGTACTTC; CDR3aa: CASSPRQGEETQYF
d_gene: TRBD1; v_gene: TRBV15; j_gene: TRBJ2-7; abundance: NA; CDR3nt: TGTGCCACCAGCCCTGGACAGGGGTACGAGCAGTACTTC; CDR3aa: CATSPGQGYEQYF
d_gene: NA; v_gene: TRBV7-9; j_gene: TRBJ1-4; abundance: NA; CDR3nt: TGTGCCAGCAGCTTCTTGGGCCTTAGGGGCCCCGAGGGGGGTGAAAAACTGTTTTTT; CDR3aa: CASSFLGLRGPEGGEKLFF
d_gene: TRBD1; v_gene: TRBV27; j_gene: TRBJ1-1; abundance: NA; CDR3nt: TGTGCCAGCAGTCCGCGGACAGGGGGCGACACTGAAGCTTTCTTT; CDR3aa: CASSPRTGGDTEAFF
d_gene: NA; v_gene: TRBV7-9; j_gene: TRBJ1-2; abundance: NA; CDR3nt: TGTGCCAGCACCCCCGGCGTGGGGGCAGATGGCTACACCTTC; CDR3aa: CASTPGVGADGYTF
d_gene: NA; v_gene: TRBV13; j_gene: TRBJ2-1; abundance: few; CDR3nt: TGTGCCAGCAGCTTAGGTGGCTTCAATGAGCAGTTCTTC; CDR3aa: CASSLGGFNEQFF
d_gene: NA; v_gene: TRBV29-1; j_gene: TRBJ2-7; abundance: NA; CDR3nt: TGCAGCGTTGAAAGCAGGGAGTCCTACGAGCAGTACTTC; CDR3aa: CSVESRESYEQYF
d_gene: TRBD1; v_gene: TRBV5-1; j_gene: TRBJ2-1; abundance: few; CDR3nt: TGCGCCAGCAGTCATACCACCCGGGACAGCTACAATGAGCAGTTCTTC; CDR3aa: CASSHTTRDSYNEQFF
d_gene: NA; v_gene: TRBV13; j_gene: TRBJ1-6; abundance: NA; CDR3nt: TGTGCCAGCAGTACCGGACTTAATTCACCCCTCCACTTT; CDR3aa: CASSTGLNSPLHF
d_gene: NA; v_gene: TRBV5-6; j_gene: TRBJ2-7; abundance: NA; CDR3nt: TGTGCCAGCAGCAACTCCCGCGAGCAGTACTTC; CDR3aa: CASSNSREQYF
d_gene: NA; v_gene: TRBV7-9; j_gene: TRBJ1-6; abundance: NA; CDR3nt: TGTGCCAGCAGCCCGGAGGGAAACAGCGATTCACCCCTCCACTTT; CDR3aa: CASSPEGNSDSPLHF
d_gene: NA; v_gene: TRBV7-3; j_gene: TRBJ2-1; abundance: few; CDR3nt: TGTGCCAGCAGCTTAACGAGGAGCAGGGGCAATGAGCAGTTCTTC; CDR3aa: CASSLTRSRGNEQFF
d_gene: NA; v_gene: TRBV5-1; j_gene: TRBJ2-3; abundance: NA; CDR3nt: TGCGCCAGCAGCTTGGCCGCCGACGTGCCCCCAGATACGCAGTATTTT; CDR3aa: CASSLAADVPPDTQYF
d_gene: NA; v_gene: TRBV11-2; j_gene: TRBJ2-1; abundance: NA; CDR3nt: TGTGCCAGCAGCTTGACAGGTAACAATGAGCAGTTCTTC; CDR3aa: CASSLTGNNEQFF
d_gene: NA; v_gene: TRBV7-9; j_gene: TRBJ2-6; abundance: NA; CDR3nt: TGTGCCAGCAGCGTCCGACGGAGCTCTGGGGCCAACGTCCTGACTTTC; CDR3aa: CASSVRRSSGANVLTF
d_gene: NA; v_gene: TRBV7-9; j_gene: TRBJ2-7; abundance: NA; CDR3nt: TGTGCCAGCAGCCCTCGCCCCGCCGAGCAGTACTTC; CDR3aa: CASSPRPAEQYF
d_gene: NA; v_gene: TRBV5-4; j_gene: TRBJ1-1; abundance: NA; CDR3nt: TGTGCCAGCAGCTTCCAGGGGAACACTGAAGCTTTCTTT; CDR3aa: CASSFQGNTEAFF
d_gene: NA; v_gene: TRBV28; j_gene: TRBJ2-7; abundance: few; CDR3nt: TGTGCCATCGCGAGCTCCTACGAGCAGTACTTC; CDR3aa: CAIASSYEQYF
d_gene: TRBD1; v_gene: TRBV7-6; j_gene: TRBJ1-1; abundance: once; CDR3nt: TGTGCCAGCAGCTTAGCGAACCGGGACAGGGTTCTGAACACTGAAGCTTTCTTT; CDR3aa: CASSLANRDRVLNTEAFF
d_gene: TRBD2; v_gene: TRBV7-2; j_gene: TRBJ2-7; abundance: NA; CDR3nt: TGTGCCAGCAGCCTATCGTCGACTAGCGGGGGCTACGAGCAGTACTTC; CDR3aa: CASSLSSTSGGYEQYF
d_gene: NA; v_gene: TRBV30; j_gene: TRBJ1-1; abundance: once; CDR3nt: TGTGCCTGGGACAGGAACACTGAAGCTTTCTTT; CDR3aa: CAWDRNTEAFF
d_gene: NA; v_gene: TRBV18; j_gene: TRBJ1-6; abundance: NA; CDR3nt: TGTGCCAGCTCACCACCGCAGGGCCCCCTAATTTCACCCCTCCACTTT; CDR3aa: CASSPPQGPLISPLHF
d_gene: NA; v_gene: TRBV7-9; j_gene: TRBJ2-1; abundance: few; CDR3nt: TGTGCCAGCAGGGACGGACACAATGAGCAGTTCTTC; CDR3aa: CASRDGHNEQFF
d_gene: TRBD1; v_gene: TRBV30; j_gene: TRBJ1-2; abundance: NA; CDR3nt: TGTGCCTGGAGTTTCCGGGACAGCCACTATGGCTACACCTTC; CDR3aa: CAWSFRDSHYGYTF
d_gene: NA; v_gene: TRBV7-9; j_gene: TRBJ1-2; abundance: few; CDR3nt: TGTGCCAGCAGCTTAGGGGACTCTATTGGCTACACCTTC; CDR3aa: CASSLGDSIGYTF
d_gene: TRBD2; v_gene: TRBV4-2; j_gene: TRBJ2-1; abundance: NA; CDR3nt: TGTGCCAGCAGCCAAGAGTCTGAGACTAGCGGGGGCGTCAGTGAGCAGTTCTTC; CDR3aa: CASSQESETSGGVSEQFF
d_gene: TRBD1; v_gene: TRBV9; j_gene: TRBJ1-5; abundance: NA; CDR3nt: TGTGCCAGCAGCGTAGGAGGGGGCGACGGGAATCAGCCCCAGCATTTT; CDR3aa: CASSVGGGDGNQPQHF
d_gene: NA; v_gene: TRBV29-1; j_gene: TRBJ2-7; abundance: once; CDR3nt: TGCAGCGTTGAGGGGACGGGCTACGAGCAGTACTTC; CDR3aa: CSVEGTGYEQYF
d_gene: NA; v_gene: TRBV29-1; j_gene: TRBJ2-1; abundance: NA; CDR3nt: TGCAGCGTTGAGCCCAGCGTGGACTACAATGAGCAGTTCTTC; CDR3aa: CSVEPSVDYNEQFF
d_gene: NA; v_gene: TRBV13; j_gene: TRBJ1-1; abundance: many; CDR3nt: TGTGCCAGCAGTCCTCCCCCCCAGGGTTACACTGAAGCTTTCTTT; CDR3aa: CASSPPPQGYTEAFF